This TCR beta chain was obtained from a study of blood T cell repertoires in COVID-19. TCRdb keeps only in-frame clones here, not all; method: immunoSEQ multiplex PCR. The repertoire consists of about 47,000 clones, with about 90% occurring once and the leading ten covering 6% to 6.5%. CDR1 is SGHAT and CDR2 is FQNNGV in the germline V gene. The CDR3 loop spans 18 amino acids. J gave up 4 bases and V 5 bases, and 17 bases lay outside the gene matches. The TCR was taken from a man between 65 and 79 years old with active COVID-19. The sequencing sample was made of peripheral blood. The chain couples TRBV11-2 to TRBJ2-1; 7 nucleotides match TRBD1. The CDR3 coding sequence is TGTGCCAGCAGCCCACAAACTCCGGACAGGTCCGAATACAATGAGCAGTTCTTC. It specifies CASSPQTPDRSEYNEQFF.